Given below is one T cell receptor beta chain in context. What it binds is not known. The TRB cDNA libraries were prepared by 5' RACE with UMI labels. TCRdb reprocessed the 5' RACE reads and keeps a single row for each CDR3 protein, giving no DNA. The sample's table shows about 7,000 distinct CDR3 sequences. Per CD8+ T cell subset, triplicate sorts of 300,000 or so cells each were done. The CDR3 sequence is 13 residues long. From germline, CDR1 is SQVTM and CDR2 ANQGSEA. This sample is drawn from a study of CXCR3-negative and CXCR3-positive naive CD8 T cells. For the study at large: Overall TRB read output was some 140 million, and each library contained about 1.5 +/- 0.3 million reads. Study results and caveats: TRB CDR3 hydrophobicity was greater in CXCR3-positive naive cells than in CXCR3-negative naive cells. Memory CD8+ cells showed much lower diversity, while both naive subsets displayed comparably high diversity. Naive CXCR3-positive and CXCR3-negative cells shared TRBV-TRBJ usage; memory cells diverged.

The chain recombines TRBV29-1 with TRBJ2-7. Specimen: naive CXCR3+ CD8+ T cells from blood. Subset meaning: CD45RO-CCR7+CD27+CD95- naive CD8+ T cells expressing CXCR3 (TNR3+). The source is a human donor in good health. Some clones in this sample may be carry-over from other donors' samples. CDR3 region: CSVGSLNSYEQYF.